Reported below is one T cell receptor (beta chain). This record comes from a study of T cells in Graves' hyperthyroidism and ophthalmopathy. Per germline, CDR1 SGHRS and CDR2 YFSETQ. The CDR3 is made up of 15 amino acids. Trimming pared 3 bases from V and 9 bases from J, leaving 20 bases between. Amplified regions were TCR beta CDR3 sequences from RNA transcripts. A set of HTBI primers served as the primers for a first-round RT-PCR of the TCR CDR3. One entry per CDR3 protein, called by TCRdb with MiXCR from the multiplex PCR reads. The sample lists 460,000 or so distinct CDR3 sequences, around 15% occurring once.

The clonotype originates from a woman younger than 35 with Graves' hyperthyroidism. The sequencing input was blood. The chain is built from TRBV5-1 and TRBJ2-3; D remains ambiguous. CDR3: CASSSRASDRSTQYF. CDR3 DNA: TGCGCCAGCAGCTCCCGGGCCTCGGACCGCAGCACGCAGTATTTT. The full variable domain, its missing parts supplied by reference TRBV5-1 and TRBJ2-3, is KAGVTQTPRYLIKTRGQQVTLSCSPISGHRSVSWYQQTPGQGLQFLFEYFSETQRNKGNFPGRFSGRQFSNSRSEMNVSTLELGDSALYLCASSSRASDRSTQYFGPGTRLTVL.